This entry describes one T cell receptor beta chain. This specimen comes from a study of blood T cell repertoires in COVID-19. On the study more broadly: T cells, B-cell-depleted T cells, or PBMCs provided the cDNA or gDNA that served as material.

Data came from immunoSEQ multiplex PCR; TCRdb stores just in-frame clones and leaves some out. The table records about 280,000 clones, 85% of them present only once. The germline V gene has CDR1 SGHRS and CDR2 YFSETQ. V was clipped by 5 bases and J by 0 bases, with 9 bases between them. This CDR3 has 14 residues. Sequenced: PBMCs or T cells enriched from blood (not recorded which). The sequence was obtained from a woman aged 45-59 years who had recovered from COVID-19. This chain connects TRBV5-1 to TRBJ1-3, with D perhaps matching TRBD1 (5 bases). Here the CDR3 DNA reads TGCGCCAGCAGTACAGGAAACTCTGGAAACACCATATATTTT. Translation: CASSTGNSGNTIYF. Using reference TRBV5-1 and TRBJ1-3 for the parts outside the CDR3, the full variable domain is KAGVTQTPRYLIKTRGQQVTLSCSPISGHRSVSWYQQTPGQGLQFLFEYFSETQRNKGNFPGRFSGRQFSNSRSEMNVSTLELGDSALYLCASSTGNSGNTIYFGEGSWLTVV.